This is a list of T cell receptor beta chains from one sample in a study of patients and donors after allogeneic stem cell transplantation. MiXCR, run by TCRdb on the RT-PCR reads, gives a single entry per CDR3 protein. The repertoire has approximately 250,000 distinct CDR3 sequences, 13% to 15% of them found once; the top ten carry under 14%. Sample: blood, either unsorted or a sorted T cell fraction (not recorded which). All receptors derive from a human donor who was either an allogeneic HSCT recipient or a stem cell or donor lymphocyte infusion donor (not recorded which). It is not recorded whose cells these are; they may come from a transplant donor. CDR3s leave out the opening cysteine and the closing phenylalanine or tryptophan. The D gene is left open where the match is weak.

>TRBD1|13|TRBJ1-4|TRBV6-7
ASSYSGQVNEKLF
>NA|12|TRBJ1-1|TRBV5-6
ASSLVPMNTEAF
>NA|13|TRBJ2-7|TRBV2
ASSPRTTFSYEQY
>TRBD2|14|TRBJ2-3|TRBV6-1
ASTLPTSGRTDTQY
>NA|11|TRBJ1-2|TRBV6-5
ASSYRTGYGYT
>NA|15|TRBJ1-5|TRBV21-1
ASSKGYETGGNQPQH
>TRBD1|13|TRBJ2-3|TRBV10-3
AINSGQGSTDTQY
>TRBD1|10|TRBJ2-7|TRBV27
ASRTGGNEQY
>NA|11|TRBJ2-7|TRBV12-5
ASGLGRRYEQY
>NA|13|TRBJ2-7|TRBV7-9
ASSLGGTAAYEQY
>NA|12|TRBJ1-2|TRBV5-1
ASSLGQSNYGYT
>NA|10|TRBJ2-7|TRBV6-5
ASSGGWGEQY
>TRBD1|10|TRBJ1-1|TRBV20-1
SGQGMNTEAF
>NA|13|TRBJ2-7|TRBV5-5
ASSLEGLGINEQY
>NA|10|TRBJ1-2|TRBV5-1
ASSPYEHGYT
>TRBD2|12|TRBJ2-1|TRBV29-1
SVDGLAGRNEQF
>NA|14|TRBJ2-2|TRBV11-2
ASSLDRAFNTGELF
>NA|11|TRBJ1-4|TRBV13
ASSRDFNEKLF
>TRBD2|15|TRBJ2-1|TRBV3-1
ASSEDPRLAGFGEQF
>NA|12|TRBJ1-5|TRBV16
ASSQTTVGQPQH
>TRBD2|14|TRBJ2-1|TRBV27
ASTYLEGGGDNEQF
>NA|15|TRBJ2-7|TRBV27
ASSLEGGTIRPGEQY
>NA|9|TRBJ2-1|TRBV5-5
ASRTGVEQF
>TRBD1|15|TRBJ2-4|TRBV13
ASSLTGGQNPKNIQY
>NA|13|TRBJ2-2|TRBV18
ASSPTQANTGELF
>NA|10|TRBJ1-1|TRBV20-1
SASYAGTEAF
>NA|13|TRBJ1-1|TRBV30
AWEGTGPAYTEAF
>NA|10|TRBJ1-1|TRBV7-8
ASIDRQIEAF
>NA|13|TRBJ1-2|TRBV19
ASRRHRATNYGYT
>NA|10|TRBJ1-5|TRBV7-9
ASSFEGQPQH
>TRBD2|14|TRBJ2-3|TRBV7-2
ASSLSGGGGTDTQY
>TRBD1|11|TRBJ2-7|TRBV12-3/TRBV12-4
ASSRGQAYEQY
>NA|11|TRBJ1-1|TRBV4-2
ASSQDRAALAF
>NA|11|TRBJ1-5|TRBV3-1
ASSRNSNQPQH
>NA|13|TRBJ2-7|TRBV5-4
ASSLGGPNLYEQY
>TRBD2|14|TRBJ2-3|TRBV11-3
ASSGLAGVGADTQY
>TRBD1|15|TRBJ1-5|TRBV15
ATSVRRGTGDIQPQH
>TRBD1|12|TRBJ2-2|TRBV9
ASSVEGAAGELF
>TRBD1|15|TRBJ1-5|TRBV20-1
SAEEFGTGDSNQPQH
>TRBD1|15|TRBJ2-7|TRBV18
ASSPLARPGQGYEQY
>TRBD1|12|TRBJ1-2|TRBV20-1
SARDSSNYNGYT
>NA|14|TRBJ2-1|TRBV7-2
ASSFPGPTGYNEQF
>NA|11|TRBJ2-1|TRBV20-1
SARAPPGNEQF
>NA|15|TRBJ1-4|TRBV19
ASKNRVGVSTNEKLF
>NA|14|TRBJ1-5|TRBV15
ATSRDLEVGNQPQH
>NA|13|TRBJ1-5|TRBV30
AWSAKGLAAQPQH
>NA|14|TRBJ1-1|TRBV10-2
ASSEKVFWGETEAF
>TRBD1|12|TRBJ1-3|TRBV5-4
ASSDRQGGNTIY
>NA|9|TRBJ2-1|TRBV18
ASSLSHEQF